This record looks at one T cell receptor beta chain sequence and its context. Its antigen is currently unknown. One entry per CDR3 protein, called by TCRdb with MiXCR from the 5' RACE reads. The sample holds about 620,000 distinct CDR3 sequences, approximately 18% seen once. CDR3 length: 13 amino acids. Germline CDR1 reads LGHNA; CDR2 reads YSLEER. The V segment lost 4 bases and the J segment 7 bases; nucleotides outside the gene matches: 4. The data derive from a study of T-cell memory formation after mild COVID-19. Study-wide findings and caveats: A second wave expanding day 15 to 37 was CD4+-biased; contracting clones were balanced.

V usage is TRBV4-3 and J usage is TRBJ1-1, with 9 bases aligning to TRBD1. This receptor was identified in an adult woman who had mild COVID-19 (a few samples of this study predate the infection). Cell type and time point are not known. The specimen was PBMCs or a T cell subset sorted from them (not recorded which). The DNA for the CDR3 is TGCGCCAGCAGCCGGCTGACAGGGGGTGAAGCTTTCTTT. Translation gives CASSRLTGGEAFF.